Listed below are T cell receptor beta chains from one sample, sequenced in a study of blood T cells in healthy people across ages. One entry per CDR3 protein, called by TCRdb with MiXCR from the 5' RACE reads. The sample includes more than 800,000 distinct CDR3 sequences, 45% of them seen just once. The sample taken for sequencing was blood. The receptors were gathered from an older woman in good health. CDR3s include the opening cysteine and the closing phenylalanine or tryptophan. The order of the fields is V gene, J gene, CDR3 protein.

V gene: TRBV11-2; J gene: TRBJ1-6; CDR3 protein: CASSSYMDNSPLHF
V gene: TRBV4-1; J gene: TRBJ1-2; CDR3 protein: CASSQGLRNYGYTF
V gene: TRBV10-3; J gene: TRBJ2-5; CDR3 protein: CAISDRVGEEETQYF
V gene: TRBV6-2/TRBV6-3; J gene: TRBJ2-1; CDR3 protein: CASSPSGSITYNEQFF
V gene: TRBV7-2; J gene: TRBJ2-4; CDR3 protein: CASSLHNNPNIQYF
V gene: TRBV28; J gene: TRBJ2-7; CDR3 protein: CASSFLRSGFHEQYF
V gene: TRBV5-8; J gene: TRBJ2-3; CDR3 protein: CASSWGPGLPLSDTQYF
V gene: TRBV12-5; J gene: .; CDR3 protein: CASGLALSGRVGIYEQYF
V gene: TRBV29-1; J gene: TRBJ1-2; CDR3 protein: CSVGNGDYGYTF
V gene: TRBV27; J gene: TRBJ1-2; CDR3 protein: CASSPRGLPNYGYTF
V gene: TRBV6-5; J gene: TRBJ2-3; CDR3 protein: CASSYKGEGTDTQYF
V gene: TRBV7-2; J gene: .; CDR3 protein: CASSLVGPGSSYNEQYF
V gene: TRBV15; J gene: TRBJ2-5; CDR3 protein: CATSRDRSGRVDEQYF
V gene: TRBV11-1; J gene: TRBJ1-1; CDR3 protein: CASSVAGGNTEAFF
V gene: TRBV6-6; J gene: TRBJ2-7; CDR3 protein: CASSYTGRHEQYF
V gene: TRBV7-3; J gene: TRBJ2-3; CDR3 protein: CASSLMGLSTDTQYF
V gene: TRBV28; J gene: TRBJ2-7; CDR3 protein: CASSLYPDRGGYEQYF
V gene: TRBV2; J gene: TRBJ2-7; CDR3 protein: CASRVGLYYEQYF
V gene: TRBV29-1; J gene: TRBJ2-1; CDR3 protein: CSVGGGWDEQFF
V gene: TRBV27; J gene: TRBJ2-1; CDR3 protein: CASTGISGITNEQFF
V gene: TRBV6-6; J gene: TRBJ1-2; CDR3 protein: CASSHLDRTGYGYTF
V gene: TRBV12-3/TRBV12-4; J gene: TRBJ2-1; CDR3 protein: CASSPRLAAYNEQFF
V gene: TRBV29-1; J gene: TRBJ2-5; CDR3 protein: CSANLLTLTGVETQYF
V gene: TRBV29-1; J gene: TRBJ2-7; CDR3 protein: CSVEASMGSTYNEQYF
V gene: TRBV20-1; J gene: TRBJ2-3; CDR3 protein: CSARGPSGGYTDTQYF
V gene: TRBV20-1; J gene: TRBJ2-7; CDR3 protein: CSARDRVTAGYEQYF
V gene: TRBV28; J gene: TRBJ1-2; CDR3 protein: CASSLIRKSNYGYTF
V gene: TRBV6-5; J gene: TRBJ2-7; CDR3 protein: CASSYRWSHSYEQYF
V gene: TRBV18; J gene: .; CDR3 protein: CASSPAGTGVNNEQYF
V gene: TRBV11-2; J gene: TRBJ2-5; CDR3 protein: CASSTPPGGGFSQYF
V gene: TRBV5-1; J gene: TRBJ2-3; CDR3 protein: CASSAAEADTQYF
V gene: TRBV5-1; J gene: .; CDR3 protein: CASSLVLTGTLYEQYF
V gene: TRBV5-5; J gene: TRBJ1-1; CDR3 protein: CASSFRRSLNTEAFF
V gene: TRBV20-1; J gene: TRBJ2-3; CDR3 protein: CSAGTSGSSDTQYF
V gene: TRBV6-5; J gene: TRBJ2-7; CDR3 protein: CASSYSTGPDYYYEQYF
V gene: TRBV7-9; J gene: TRBJ2-5; CDR3 protein: CASSFDGRGALLETQYF
V gene: TRBV7-2; J gene: TRBJ2-3; CDR3 protein: CASNPRVTDTQYF
V gene: TRBV2; J gene: TRBJ1-1; CDR3 protein: CATEGRGTNTEAFF
V gene: TRBV12-5; J gene: TRBJ2-7; CDR3 protein: CASAESTSGYSYEQYF
V gene: TRBV7-9; J gene: TRBJ2-1; CDR3 protein: CASSSPPGAGGSSYNEQFF